These T cell receptor beta chains were read from a single sample in a study of T cell responses to AZD1222 COVID-19 vaccine. The data were produced by immunoSEQ multiplex PCR, yet TCRdb's version contains in-frame clones alone and is incomplete. Here the sample spans tens of thousands of clones, over 70% being singletons. Here the sequenced sample was peripheral blood, taken 28 days after the second AZD1222 dose. The source of these receptors is an adult who received the AZD1222 COVID-19 vaccine. The CDR3 runs from the conserved cysteine through the conserved F or W. The D gene is left open where the match is weak. The listing skips clone size in some rows; elsewhere it reads once, few, many or a size class.

v_gene: TRBV2
d_gene: NA
abundance: once
j_gene: TRBJ1-5
CDR3nt: TGTGCCAGCAGTGATTTCAATCAGCCCCAGCATTTT
CDR3aa: CASSDFNQPQHF

v_gene: TRBV7-2
d_gene: TRBD2
abundance: NA
j_gene: TRBJ2-3
CDR3nt: TGTGCCAGCAGCTTAGTTGCGGGGGACACAGATACGCAGTATTTT
CDR3aa: CASSLVAGDTDTQYF

v_gene: TRBV7-2
d_gene: NA
abundance: NA
j_gene: TRBJ1-1
CDR3nt: TGTGCCAGCAGCTTAGTCTCCATCAGGCAGGCGAACACTGAAGCTTTCTTT
CDR3aa: CASSLVSIRQANTEAFF

v_gene: TRBV7-6
d_gene: TRBD2
abundance: NA
j_gene: TRBJ2-1
CDR3nt: TGTGCCAGCAGCTCTACCGGGACTAGCGGATACAATGAGCAGTTCTTC
CDR3aa: CASSSTGTSGYNEQFF

v_gene: TRBV19
d_gene: NA
abundance: NA
j_gene: TRBJ1-2
CDR3nt: TGTGCCAGTATACCCGAAGGCCTTAACTATGGCTACACCTTC
CDR3aa: CASIPEGLNYGYTF

v_gene: TRBV19
d_gene: NA
abundance: NA
j_gene: TRBJ2-2
CDR3nt: TGTGCCAGTAGTCGAGGGGACACCGTGACCGGGGAGCTGTTTTTT
CDR3aa: CASSRGDTVTGELFF

v_gene: TRBV11-2
d_gene: NA
abundance: NA
j_gene: TRBJ2-2
CDR3nt: TGTGCCAGCAGCTTAACAAACACCGGGGAGCTGTTTTTT
CDR3aa: CASSLTNTGELFF

v_gene: TRBV4-3
d_gene: NA
abundance: NA
j_gene: TRBJ1-2
CDR3nt: TGCGCCAGCAGCCAGCGGTCAGGAGGACTGACGACTCTACCAAACTATGGCTACACCTTC
CDR3aa: CASSQRSGGLTTLPNYGYTF

v_gene: TRBV6-2/TRBV6-3
d_gene: NA
abundance: NA
j_gene: TRBJ2-2
CDR3nt: TGTGCCAGCATCCCTCGATCCTTTCTGAACACCGGGGAGCTGTTTTTT
CDR3aa: CASIPRSFLNTGELFF

v_gene: TRBV19
d_gene: TRBD1
abundance: NA
j_gene: TRBJ2-5
CDR3nt: TGTGCCAGTAGTATCTACAGGGGGCGGACAGACGAGACCCAGTACTTC
CDR3aa: CASSIYRGRTDETQYF